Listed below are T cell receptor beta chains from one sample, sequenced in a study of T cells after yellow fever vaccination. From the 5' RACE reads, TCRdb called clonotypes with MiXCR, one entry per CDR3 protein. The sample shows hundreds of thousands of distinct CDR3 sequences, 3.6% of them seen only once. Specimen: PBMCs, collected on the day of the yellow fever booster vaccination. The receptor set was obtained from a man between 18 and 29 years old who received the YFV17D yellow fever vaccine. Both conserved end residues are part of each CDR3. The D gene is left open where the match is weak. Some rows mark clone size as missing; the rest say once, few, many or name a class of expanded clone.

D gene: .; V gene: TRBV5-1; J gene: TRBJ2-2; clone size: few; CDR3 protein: CASMYIVNTGELFF; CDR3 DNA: TGCGCCAGCATGTACATCGTAAACACCGGGGAGCTGTTTTTT
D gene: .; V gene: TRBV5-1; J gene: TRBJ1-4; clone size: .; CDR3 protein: CASRPAGLVEKLFF; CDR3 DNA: TGCGCCAGCAGACCCGCCGGGCTTGTTGAAAAACTGTTTTTT
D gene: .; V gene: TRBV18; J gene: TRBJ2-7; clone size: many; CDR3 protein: CASSPSQGYEQYF; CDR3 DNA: TGTGCCAGCTCACCGAGTCAGGGCTACGAGCAGTACTTC
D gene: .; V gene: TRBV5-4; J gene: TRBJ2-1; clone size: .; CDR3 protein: CASSSAGSYNEQFF; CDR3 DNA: TGTGCCAGCAGCTCAGCGGGTAGTTACAATGAGCAGTTCTTC
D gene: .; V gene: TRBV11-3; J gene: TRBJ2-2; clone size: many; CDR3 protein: CASSRSANTGELFF; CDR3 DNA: TGTGCCAGCAGTCGATCGGCAAACACCGGGGAGCTGTTTTTT
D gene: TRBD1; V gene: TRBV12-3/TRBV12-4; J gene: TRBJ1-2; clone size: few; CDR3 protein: CASSPVTGIYGYTF; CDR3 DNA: TGTGCCAGCAGTCCGGTGACAGGGATCTATGGCTACACCTTC
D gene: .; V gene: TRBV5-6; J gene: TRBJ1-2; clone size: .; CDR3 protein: CASSFGGGPYYGYTF; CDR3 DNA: TGTGCCAGCAGCTTTGGCGGGGGGCCCTACTATGGCTACACCTTC
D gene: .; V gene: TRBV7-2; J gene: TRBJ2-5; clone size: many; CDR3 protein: CASSAVGGMETQYF; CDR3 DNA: TGTGCCAGCAGCGCGGTTGGGGGGATGGAGACCCAGTACTTC
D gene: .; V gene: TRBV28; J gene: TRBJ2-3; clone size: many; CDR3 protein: CASSLQLDTQYF; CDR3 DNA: TGTGCCAGCAGTTTACAGTTGGATACGCAGTATTTT
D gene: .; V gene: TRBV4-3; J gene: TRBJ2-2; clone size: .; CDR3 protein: CASSQPPGNTGELFF; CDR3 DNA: TGCGCCAGCAGCCAACCCCCCGGGAACACCGGGGAGCTGTTTTTT
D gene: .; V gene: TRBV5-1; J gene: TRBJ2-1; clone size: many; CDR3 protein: CASRVAGSSYNEQFF; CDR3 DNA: TGCGCCAGCAGGGTTGCGGGGAGCTCCTACAATGAGCAGTTCTTC
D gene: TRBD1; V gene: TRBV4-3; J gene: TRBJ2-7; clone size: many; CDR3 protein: CASSQEGTGSYEQYF; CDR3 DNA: TGCGCCAGCAGCCAAGAAGGGACAGGATCCTACGAGCAGTACTTC
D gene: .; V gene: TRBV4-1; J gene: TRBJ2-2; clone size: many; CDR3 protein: CASSQEGGTLTPNTGELFF; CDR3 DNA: TGCGCCAGCAGCCAAGAAGGAGGCACCCTTACCCCGAACACCGGGGAGCTGTTTTTT
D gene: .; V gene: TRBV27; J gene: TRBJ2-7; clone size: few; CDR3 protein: CASSPNGGVQYF; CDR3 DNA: TGTGCCAGCAGTCCGAATGGGGGCGTGCAGTACTTC
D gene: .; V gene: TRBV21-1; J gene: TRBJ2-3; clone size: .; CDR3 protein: CASSKKLFTDTQYF; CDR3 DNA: TGTGCCAGCAGCAAAAAGCTCTTCACAGATACGCAGTATTTT
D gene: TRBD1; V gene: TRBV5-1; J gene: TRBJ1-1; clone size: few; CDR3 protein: CASGGQDPWTAFF; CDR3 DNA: TGCGCCAGCGGGGGACAGGACCCATGGACGGCTTTCTTT
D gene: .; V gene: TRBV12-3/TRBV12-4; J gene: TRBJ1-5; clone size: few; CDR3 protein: CASSPHRWNQPQHF; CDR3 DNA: TGTGCCAGCAGTCCACACCGGTGGAATCAGCCCCAGCATTTT
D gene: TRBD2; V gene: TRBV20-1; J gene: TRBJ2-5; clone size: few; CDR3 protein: CSARDRRGGAGETQYF; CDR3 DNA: TGCAGTGCTAGAGATCGTCGCGGGGGGGCCGGTGAGACCCAGTACTTC